The clone carrying this T cell receptor (beta chain) has at least ten counts. Its specificity is unknown. TCRdb passed the 5' RACE reads through MiXCR, listing each CDR3 protein once. Found here are over 300,000 distinct CDR3 sequences, 3% to 4.5% of them singletons; the top ten hold 20% to 30%. The data belong to a study of T cells after yellow fever vaccination. As for the study in general: Preparation of fractions with low cell numbers was performed using SMART-Seq v4 Ultra Low Input.

Whole-study findings and limits: Some clonotypes were seen in both the CD4 and the CD8 compartments. These made up a small share and likely arose from convergent recombination. Peak timing came faster in the weaker secondary response, day 5 versus 15. A large majority of primary-vaccination clones showed up again after the booster (approximately 96% CD4, around 90% CD8).

Germline loops: CDR1 LGHNA, CDR2 YSLEER. With 0 bases removed from V and 5 bases from J, the gap between germline ends came to 7 bases. This CDR3 comprises 13 residues. The specimen comprised PBMCs, sampled on the day of the yellow fever booster vaccination. This TCR was sampled from a man aged 18 to 30 who received the YFV17D yellow fever vaccine. The chain couples TRBV4-3 to TRBJ1-1; unclear D gene. The CDR3 loop is CASSQERRTEAFF. The DNA for the CDR3 is TGCGCCAGCAGCCAAGAAAGAAGGACTGAAGCTTTCTTT.